This T cell receptor (beta chain) was found in a study of tumor and adjacent non-tumor tissue in lung cancer. Study conclusions and caveats: In normal lung, the top 100 clones were significantly more dominant than in tumor.

TCRbeta libraries were built with three rounds of nested PCR, modified from ARM-PCR. TCRdb redid the calling of the multiplex PCR reads with MiXCR, one entry per CDR3 protein. This table has some 100,000 distinct CDR3 sequences, less than 75% appearing once. This clonotype turned up a few times. Its antigen is unknown. A single base separates this from a much larger clone, so it may be a read error. This sample's RNA came from whole unsorted tissue. The normal lung tissue was taken more than 3 cm from the tumor edge. Germline V lookup: CDR1 DFQATT, CDR2 SNEGSKA (reference sequence). The CDR3 sequence is 14 residues long.

The sample taken for sequencing was distant non-tumor lung tissue. The source is a man aged 25 to 45 with non-small cell lung cancer. The chain combines TRBV20-1 with TRBJ2-5; D uncertain. For the CDR3, the DNA is TGCAGTGCTAGAGATCGGGTAAACCAAGAGACCCAGCACTTC. It specifies CSARDRVNQETQHF.